This record looks at one TCR beta chain sequence and its context. The data are from a study of cytomegalovirus exposure and HLA in healthy donors. Primers included in the PCR were 60 Vbeta and 13 Jbeta primers. Here immunoSEQ multiplex PCR was the method, and the copy in TCRdb shows in-frame clones only, minus some. The sample records about 130,000 clones, less than 75% being singletons. The source of this sequence is a woman in her thirties or forties in good health and CMV-seropositive. Sequencing was performed on PBMCs.

CDR3 sequence reads: CASSRPQGTEAFF. The DNA for the CDR3 is TGTGCCAGCAGTCGGCCACAGGGAACTGAAGCTTTCTTT. The chain combines TRBV27 with TRBJ1-1, with a tentative D call TRBD1 (6 bases). The V and J ends lost 5 bases and 5 bases respectively, with 12 bases between them. Per the germline V gene, CDR1 is MNHEY and CDR2 is SMNVEV (reference sequence). The CDR3 extends over 13 amino acids.